A selection of T cell receptor beta chains follows, all from one sample in a study of vaccination and CD4 T cells after COVID-19. TCRdb itself ran the PCR reads through MiXCR, one entry per CDR3 protein. The sample shows 20,000 to 25,000 distinct CDR3 sequences, over 40% of them seen only once. This specimen was CD4+ T cells from blood, taken before SARS-CoV-2 vaccination. The receptors here all came from a human donor who had recovered from COVID-19. CDR3s include the opening cysteine and the closing phenylalanine or tryptophan. The order of the fields is clone size, J gene, D gene, CDR3 length, V gene, CDR3 protein, CDR3 DNA. D genes are given only for firm matches. The listing skips clone size in some rows; elsewhere it reads once, few, many or a size class.

clone_size: few
j_call: TRBJ2-1
d_call: TRBD2
cdr3_length: 16
v_call: TRBV5-1
cdr3_aa: CASSFGLAGAGNEQFF
cdr3_nt: TGCGCCAGCAGCTTCGGACTAGCGGGAGCTGGCAATGAGCAGTTCTTC

clone_size: NA
j_call: TRBJ2-7
d_call: TRBD2
cdr3_length: 14
v_call: TRBV6-2/TRBV6-3
cdr3_aa: CASSYLASGNEQYF
cdr3_nt: TGTGCCAGCAGTTACTTGGCTAGCGGGAACGAGCAGTACTTC

clone_size: few
j_call: TRBJ2-7
d_call: NA
cdr3_length: 14
v_call: TRBV20-1
cdr3_aa: CSARDFGTSYEQYF
cdr3_nt: TGCAGTGCTAGAGATTTCGGGACTTCCTACGAGCAGTACTTC

clone_size: NA
j_call: TRBJ2-7
d_call: NA
cdr3_length: 15
v_call: TRBV10-1
cdr3_aa: CASSVGGTTSYEQYF
cdr3_nt: TGCGCCAGCAGTGTTGGCGGGACGACAAGTTACGAGCAGTACTTC

clone_size: NA
j_call: TRBJ1-1
d_call: TRBD1
cdr3_length: 13
v_call: TRBV20-1
cdr3_aa: CSAADRGNTEAFF
cdr3_nt: TGCAGTGCAGCGGACAGGGGGAACACTGAAGCTTTCTTT

clone_size: NA
j_call: TRBJ2-2
d_call: TRBD2
cdr3_length: 16
v_call: TRBV20-1
cdr3_aa: CSARSRTSSRTGELFF
cdr3_nt: TGCAGTGCTAGATCCCGGACTAGTTCGCGGACCGGGGAGCTGTTTTTT

clone_size: NA
j_call: TRBJ2-7
d_call: TRBD2
cdr3_length: 16
v_call: TRBV20-1
cdr3_aa: CSARDLVPTSPYEQYF
cdr3_nt: TGCAGTGCTAGAGATTTGGTCCCGACTAGCCCTTACGAGCAGTACTTC

clone_size: once
j_call: TRBJ1-1
d_call: NA
cdr3_length: 14
v_call: TRBV7-3
cdr3_aa: CTSSLTGLGTEAFF
cdr3_nt: TGTACCAGCAGCTTGACAGGACTAGGGACTGAAGCTTTCTTT

clone_size: few
j_call: TRBJ1-2
d_call: NA
cdr3_length: 12
v_call: TRBV30
cdr3_aa: CAWSTPPGGYTF
cdr3_nt: TGTGCCTGGAGTACCCCGCCTGGTGGCTACACCTTC

clone_size: once
j_call: TRBJ2-3
d_call: TRBD2
cdr3_length: 12
v_call: TRBV6-1
cdr3_aa: CAHGGATDTQYF
cdr3_nt: TGTGCCCACGGGGGGGCAACAGATACGCAGTATTTT

clone_size: NA
j_call: TRBJ2-5
d_call: NA
cdr3_length: 15
v_call: TRBV20-1
cdr3_aa: CSAKRGAGPQETQYF
cdr3_nt: TGCAGTGCTAAAAGAGGGGCGGGACCACAAGAGACCCAGTACTTC

clone_size: NA
j_call: TRBJ2-3
d_call: TRBD1
cdr3_length: 16
v_call: TRBV27
cdr3_aa: CASSDWDRRFTDTQYF
cdr3_nt: TGTGCCAGCAGTGACTGGGACAGGCGATTCACAGATACGCAGTATTTT

clone_size: NA
j_call: TRBJ2-2
d_call: TRBD2
cdr3_length: 14
v_call: TRBV2
cdr3_aa: CASSGLAGTGELFF
cdr3_nt: TGTGCCAGCAGTGGTTTAGCGGGCACCGGGGAGCTGTTTTTT

clone_size: NA
j_call: TRBJ2-1
d_call: NA
cdr3_length: 16
v_call: TRBV20-1
cdr3_aa: CSARPRGSSSYNEQFF
cdr3_nt: TGCAGTGCTAGACCGCGCGGGTCGAGCTCCTACAATGAGCAGTTCTTC

clone_size: once
j_call: TRBJ1-5
d_call: NA
cdr3_length: 16
v_call: TRBV4-2
cdr3_aa: CASSQDYLGGNQPQHF
cdr3_nt: TGTGCCAGCAGCCAAGATTACCTGGGTGGAAATCAGCCCCAGCATTTT

clone_size: few
j_call: TRBJ2-5
d_call: TRBD1
cdr3_length: 16
v_call: TRBV19
cdr3_aa: CASRRTGTGIGETQYF
cdr3_nt: TGTGCCAGTAGGAGAACCGGGACAGGGATTGGGGAGACCCAGTACTTC

clone_size: NA
j_call: TRBJ2-7
d_call: NA
cdr3_length: 14
v_call: TRBV7-2
cdr3_aa: CASSLQGGGYEQYF
cdr3_nt: TGTGCCAGCAGCTTACAGGGTGGCGGCTACGAGCAGTACTTC

clone_size: NA
j_call: TRBJ2-3
d_call: TRBD1
cdr3_length: 14
v_call: TRBV12-3/TRBV12-4
cdr3_aa: CASSQYRGADTQYF
cdr3_nt: TGTGCCAGCAGCCAATACAGGGGGGCAGATACGCAGTATTTT

clone_size: NA
j_call: TRBJ2-1
d_call: TRBD2
cdr3_length: 16
v_call: TRBV11-2
cdr3_aa: CASSFLSGIRENEQFF
cdr3_nt: TGTGCCAGCAGCTTCCTTAGCGGGATTCGGGAGAATGAGCAGTTCTTC

clone_size: medium-sized
j_call: TRBJ2-5
d_call: NA
cdr3_length: 17
v_call: TRBV21-1
cdr3_aa: CASSKAPLAGAPETQYF
cdr3_nt: TGTGCCAGCAGCAAAGCCCCACTAGCGGGAGCCCCAGAGACCCAGTACTTC

clone_size: NA
j_call: TRBJ2-7
d_call: TRBD2
cdr3_length: 12
v_call: TRBV20-1
cdr3_aa: CSARDYEVEQYF
cdr3_nt: TGCAGTGCTCGGGACTATGAGGTCGAGCAGTACTTC

clone_size: NA
j_call: TRBJ1-2
d_call: NA
cdr3_length: 14
v_call: TRBV20-1
cdr3_aa: CSARARTALYGYTF
cdr3_nt: TGCAGTGCCAGAGCCAGGACAGCGTTATATGGCTACACCTTC

clone_size: NA
j_call: TRBJ2-3
d_call: NA
cdr3_length: 15
v_call: TRBV20-1
cdr3_aa: CSARDFREGPDTQYF
cdr3_nt: TGCAGTGCTAGAGATTTTCGAGAGGGCCCAGATACGCAGTATTTT

clone_size: NA
j_call: TRBJ1-3
d_call: NA
cdr3_length: 14
v_call: TRBV15
cdr3_aa: CATSRVLSGNTIYF
cdr3_nt: TGTGCCACCAGCAGAGTTTTGTCTGGAAACACCATATATTTT

clone_size: once
j_call: TRBJ1-2
d_call: TRBD1
cdr3_length: 16
v_call: TRBV10-3
cdr3_aa: CAIRELNRGRAYGYTF
cdr3_nt: TGTGCCATACGGGAACTGAACAGGGGGCGCGCCTATGGCTACACCTTC

clone_size: few
j_call: TRBJ2-7
d_call: TRBD2
cdr3_length: 13
v_call: TRBV6-1
cdr3_aa: CASGSSGPYEQYF
cdr3_nt: TGTGCCAGCGGGTCTAGCGGGCCCTACGAGCAGTACTTC

clone_size: NA
j_call: TRBJ1-2
d_call: NA
cdr3_length: 15
v_call: TRBV20-1
cdr3_aa: CSAREQLADNYGYTF
cdr3_nt: TGCAGTGCTAGAGAGCAACTAGCTGATAACTATGGCTACACCTTC

clone_size: NA
j_call: TRBJ2-7
d_call: NA
cdr3_length: 12
v_call: TRBV2
cdr3_aa: CASSDAGYEQYF
cdr3_nt: TGTGCCAGCAGTGACGCTGGCTACGAGCAGTACTTC

clone_size: NA
j_call: TRBJ2-7
d_call: NA
cdr3_length: 14
v_call: TRBV20-1
cdr3_aa: CSAGERVISYEQYF
cdr3_nt: TGCAGTGCTGGGGAGCGGGTTATCTCCTACGAGCAGTACTTC

clone_size: NA
j_call: TRBJ1-3
d_call: NA
cdr3_length: 14
v_call: TRBV19
cdr3_aa: CASSIQGDGNTIYF
cdr3_nt: TGTGCCAGTAGTATACAGGGTGATGGAAACACCATATATTTT

clone_size: few
j_call: TRBJ1-4
d_call: TRBD1
cdr3_length: 13
v_call: TRBV20-1
cdr3_aa: CSGLTGGVEKLFF
cdr3_nt: TGCAGTGGGCTGACAGGGGGCGTCGAAAAACTGTTTTTT

clone_size: few
j_call: TRBJ2-3
d_call: TRBD1
cdr3_length: 16
v_call: TRBV7-9
cdr3_aa: CASRQTGGPATDTQYF
cdr3_nt: TGTGCCAGCAGACAGACAGGGGGCCCCGCCACAGATACGCAGTATTTT

clone_size: NA
j_call: TRBJ1-1
d_call: TRBD1
cdr3_length: 15
v_call: TRBV5-4
cdr3_aa: CASREPGQRITEAFF
cdr3_nt: TGTGCCAGCAGAGAACCGGGACAGCGAATTACTGAAGCTTTCTTT

clone_size: NA
j_call: TRBJ2-7
d_call: NA
cdr3_length: 14
v_call: TRBV28
cdr3_aa: CASSFPGAKNEQYF
cdr3_nt: TGTGCCAGCAGTTTTCCGGGGGCGAAGAACGAGCAGTACTTC

clone_size: medium-sized
j_call: TRBJ1-5
d_call: TRBD1
cdr3_length: 14
v_call: TRBV20-1
cdr3_aa: CSAEDRGFGQPQHF
cdr3_nt: TGCAGTGCTGAGGACAGGGGGTTTGGTCAGCCCCAGCATTTT

clone_size: NA
j_call: TRBJ1-1
d_call: NA
cdr3_length: 12
v_call: TRBV30
cdr3_aa: CAWSQRPAEAFF
cdr3_nt: TGTGCCTGGAGCCAAAGACCGGCTGAAGCTTTCTTT

clone_size: NA
j_call: TRBJ1-6
d_call: NA
cdr3_length: 14
v_call: TRBV18
cdr3_aa: CASSPDINNSPLHF
cdr3_nt: TGTGCCAGCTCCCCCGACATAAATAATTCACCCCTCCACTTT

clone_size: NA
j_call: TRBJ2-7
d_call: NA
cdr3_length: 17
v_call: TRBV20-1
cdr3_aa: CSARDRVGGRGDYEQYF
cdr3_nt: TGCAGTGCTAGAGATCGGGTTGGCGGGCGGGGAGATTACGAGCAGTACTTC

clone_size: NA
j_call: TRBJ1-5
d_call: NA
cdr3_length: 17
v_call: TRBV12-2
cdr3_aa: CASRYGGTGTGSQPQHF
cdr3_nt: TGTGCAAGTCGCTACGGGGGCACCGGGACAGGGAGTCAGCCCCAGCATTTT

clone_size: NA
j_call: TRBJ2-7
d_call: TRBD2
cdr3_length: 16
v_call: TRBV20-1
cdr3_aa: CSASSALAGGPYEQYF
cdr3_nt: TGCAGTGCCAGCTCGGCGCTAGCGGGAGGGCCCTACGAGCAGTACTTC

clone_size: NA
j_call: TRBJ2-2
d_call: TRBD2
cdr3_length: 18
v_call: TRBV5-1
cdr3_aa: CASSPRAGGPPGTGELFF
cdr3_nt: TGCGCCAGCAGCCCCCGGGCGGGAGGGCCCCCGGGAACCGGGGAGCTGTTTTTT

clone_size: NA
j_call: TRBJ2-3
d_call: TRBD2
cdr3_length: 14
v_call: TRBV20-1
cdr3_aa: CSAPEAGETDTQYF
cdr3_nt: TGCAGTGCTCCCGAAGCGGGGGAAACAGATACGCAGTATTTT

clone_size: NA
j_call: TRBJ1-2
d_call: TRBD1
cdr3_length: 14
v_call: TRBV7-9
cdr3_aa: CASSSGTGVYGYTF
cdr3_nt: TGTGCCAGCAGCTCCGGGACAGGGGTGTATGGCTACACCTTC

clone_size: NA
j_call: TRBJ2-7
d_call: TRBD2
cdr3_length: 17
v_call: TRBV5-8
cdr3_aa: CASSLVAGGQAAYEQYF
cdr3_nt: TGTGCCAGCAGCTTGGTAGCGGGGGGACAGGCCGCCTACGAGCAGTACTTC

clone_size: NA
j_call: TRBJ1-2
d_call: NA
cdr3_length: 15
v_call: TRBV18
cdr3_aa: CASSPYRDANYGYTF
cdr3_nt: TGTGCCAGCTCACCCTACCGGGACGCTAACTATGGCTACACCTTC